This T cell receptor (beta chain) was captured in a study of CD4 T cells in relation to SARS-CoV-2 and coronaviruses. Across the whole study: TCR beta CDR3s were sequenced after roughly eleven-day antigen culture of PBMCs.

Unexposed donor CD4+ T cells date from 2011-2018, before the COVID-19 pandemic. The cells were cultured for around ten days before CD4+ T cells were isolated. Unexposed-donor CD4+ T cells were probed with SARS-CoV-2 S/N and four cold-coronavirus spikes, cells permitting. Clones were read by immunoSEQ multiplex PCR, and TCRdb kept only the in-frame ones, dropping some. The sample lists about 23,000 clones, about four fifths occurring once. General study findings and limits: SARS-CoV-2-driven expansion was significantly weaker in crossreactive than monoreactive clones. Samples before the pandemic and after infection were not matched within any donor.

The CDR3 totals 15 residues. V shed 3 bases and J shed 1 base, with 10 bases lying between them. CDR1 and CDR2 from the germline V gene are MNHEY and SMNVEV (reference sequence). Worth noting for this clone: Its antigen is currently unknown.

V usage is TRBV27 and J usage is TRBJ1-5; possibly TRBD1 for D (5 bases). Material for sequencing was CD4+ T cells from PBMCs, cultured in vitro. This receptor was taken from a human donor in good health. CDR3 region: CASSFSAGSNQPQHF. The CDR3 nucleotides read TGTGCCAGCAGTTTCTCGGCAGGGAGCAATCAGCCCCAGCATTTT.